These 29 T cell receptor beta chains came from one sample sequenced in a study of cytomegalovirus exposure and HLA in healthy donors. The primer mix had 60 Vbeta and 13 Jbeta primers. The repertoire was sequenced with immunoSEQ multiplex PCR; TCRdb's copy has only in-frame clones and lacks some. This table has about 170,000 clones, roughly three quarters appearing once. Sequenced sample: PBMCs. Receptors originate from a woman between 45 and 60 years old in good health and CMV-seropositive.

This chain joins TRBV4-3 and TRBJ2-1; TRBD2 matches 9 bases. The trim removed 0 bases at V and 1 base at J, leaving 4 bases unmatched. The CDR3 has 17 residues. Germline V CDR1 and CDR2: LGHNA, YSLEER. The CDR3 loop is CASSQESLAGSYNEQFF. CDR3 nucleotide sequence: TGCGCCAGCAGCCAAGAATCGCTAGCGGGATCCTACAATGAGCAGTTCTTC.

The chain combines TRBV7-2 with TRBJ2-3; 7 nucleotides agree with TRBD2. This CDR3 contains 14 residues. Losses at the gene ends were 1 base for V and 5 bases for J; bases not matched to a gene: 3. Germline assignment: CDR1 SGHTA and CDR2 FQGNSA. The CDR3 loop reads CASSLEASGDTQYF. The CDR3 nucleotides read TGTGCCAGCAGCTTAGAGGCTAGCGGAGATACGCAGTATTTT. Full variable domain (outside the CDR3, taken from reference TRBV7-2 and TRBJ2-3): GAGVSQSPSNKVTEKGKDVELRCDPISGHTALYWYRQSLGQGLEFLIYFQGNSAPDKSGLPSDRFSAERTGGSVSTLTIQRTQQEDSAVYLCASSLEASGDTQYFGPGTRLTVL.

The gene calls are TRBV5-1 and TRBJ2-7, with 8 positions matching TRBD1. The V gene end was trimmed by 5 bases and the J gene end by 4 bases; junction bases not matched to a gene: 5. The CDR3 spans 13 residues. Germline CDR1 is SGHRS and CDR2 is YFSETQ. The CDR3, as DNA: TGCGCCAGCAGAACCGGACAGGGATACGAGCAGTACTTC. It specifies CASRTGQGYEQYF.

This sequence joins TRBV19 and TRBJ1-5; possibly TRBD1 for D (6 bases). The CDR3 loop spans 15 amino acids. V lost 7 bases and J 4 bases, leaving 17 bases between the germline ends. Germline V gives CDR1 LNHDA, CDR2 SQIVND (reference sequence). The chain's CDR3 is CASTPVQGQNQPQHF. DNA for the CDR3: TGTGCCAGTACACCGGTGCAGGGGCAAAATCAGCCCCAGCATTTT. Full variable domain (outside the CDR3, taken from reference TRBV19 and TRBJ1-5): DGGITQSPKYLFRKEGQNVTLSCEQNLNHDAMYWYRQDPGQGLRLIYYSQIVNDFQKGDIAEGYSVSREKKESFPLTVTSAQKNPTAFYLCASTPVQGQNQPQHFGDGTRLSIL.

The V call is TRBV9, the J call TRBJ1-2; unclear D gene. Germline V gene lookup returns CDR1 SGDLS and CDR2 YYNGEE. The CDR3 is made up of 15 amino acids. Trimming removed 0 bases at V and 0 bases at J, with 9 bases between. CDR3 in amino acids: CASSVATDPNYGYTF. CDR3 coding DNA: TGTGCCAGCAGCGTAGCTACAGACCCTAACTATGGCTACACCTTC.

The chain carries TRBV7-3 and TRBJ2-7, with 8 bases matching TRBD1. From germline, CDR1 is SGHTA and CDR2 FQGTGA. V shed 4 bases and J 2 bases; nucleotides not matched to a gene: 13. This CDR3 region has 17 residues. The CDR3 nucleotides read TGTGCCAGCAGCTCAGATGGCCGCGACAGGGGAACCTACGAGCAGTACTTC. Translation gives CASSSDGRDRGTYEQYF.

The V and J genes are TRBV27 and TRBJ1-1, with a weak D call TRBD1 (5 bases). Trimming stripped 6 bases from V and 0 bases from J, with 11 bases between. Germline assignment: CDR1 MNHEY and CDR2 SMNVEV (reference sequence). The CDR3 consists of 14 residues. CDR3 DNA sequence: TGTGCCAGCAGGGCCCAGGGCTTGAACACTGAAGCTTTCTTT. Protein product: CASRAQGLNTEAFF.

The CDR3 DNA reads as TGTGCCAGCAGGAAGGAGGATGGGGCCAACGTCCTGACTTTC. Translating it yields CASRKEDGANVLTF. The rearrangement uses TRBV2 and TRBJ2-6; D might be TRBD2 (5 bases). Germline V lookup: CDR1 SNHLY, CDR2 FYNNEI. This CDR3 is built from 14 residues. V was trimmed by 6 bases and J by 3 bases, leaving 9 bases between them.

The gene calls are TRBV7-6 and TRBJ1-1; the D gene is possibly TRBD1 (5 bases). Trimming removed 5 bases from V and 1 base from J, with 11 bases in between. The CDR3 has 14 amino acids. The germline CDR1 and CDR2 sequences are SGHVS and FNYEAQ. The CDR3 bases are TGTGCCAGCAGCCCACAGGTGGCGAACACTGAAGCTTTCTTT. Translated: CASSPQVANTEAFF.

Note on this clone: At one boundary the junction diverges from the germline segment, which might be a read error. The rearrangement links TRBV11-3 to TRBJ1-2, with 8 bases matching TRBD1. This CDR3 region has 15 residues. CDR1 and CDR2 (germline): SGHNT, YENEEA. DNA for the CDR3: TGTGCCAGCAGCTTGAAACCGGGACAGGACCCCGGGTCCTCCTTC. It is translated as CASSLKPGQDPGSSF.

V is TRBV6-5 and J is TRBJ1-2, with D perhaps TRBD1 (5 bases). The V and J ends lost 6 bases and 4 bases respectively, with 9 bases between them. Germline V gene sequence: CDR1 MNHEY, CDR2 SVGAGI. The CDR3 runs 12 residues. The CDR3 DNA sequence: TGTGCCAGCAGACAGGAGTTCTATGGCTACACCTTC. Residues: CASRQEFYGYTF.

The chain couples TRBV7-2 to TRBJ2-1, with D possibly TRBD2 on 5 matching bases. In germline, CDR1 is SGHTA, CDR2 FQGNSA. The CDR3 extends over 14 amino acids. Trimming cost V 4 bases and J 6 bases, with 13 bases left between them. CDR3 DNA: TGTGCCAGCAGCTCGGCGGTGGGAGTCAATGAGCAGTTCTTC. Its translation: CASSSAVGVNEQFF.

J is TRBJ1-3 and V is TRBV10-1; D is undetermined. The CDR3 consists of 13 residues. With 5 bases removed from V and 3 bases from J, the gap between germline ends came to 8 bases. Looked up from germline, CDR1 is WNHNN and CDR2 is SYGVQD (reference sequence). The CDR3 sequence: CASSSGIGNTIYF. The CDR3 region has the DNA TGCGCCAGCAGTTCGGGGATTGGAAACACCATATATTTT.

The chain joins TRBV18 to TRBJ2-3; 7 bases map to TRBD1. The CDR3 runs to 14 residues. J was trimmed by 1 base and V by 3 bases; bases with no gene match: 1. Germline CDR1 reads KGHSH; CDR2 reads LQKENI. The CDR3 bases are TGTGCCAGCTCACCCGGACAGGGCACAGATACGCAGTATTTT. Translating gives CASSPGQGTDTQYF.

This chain uses TRBV6-5 with TRBJ1-2; no clear D. Germline CDR1 reads MNHEY; CDR2 reads SVGAGI. Trimming shortened V by 6 bases and J by 13 bases, and 21 bases separated the two germline ends. The CDR3 sequence is 13 residues long. This CDR3 is CASSVGPRAQGTF. In DNA, the CDR3 is TGTGCCAGCAGCGTCGGGCCGCGGGCCCAAGGCACCTTC.

This chain links TRBV9 with TRBJ2-1; a weak D match, TRBD1 (6 bases). There are 14 residues in the CDR3. Between the trimmed V and J ends, which lost 0 bases and 4 bases, there was a span of 8 bases. Per germline, CDR1 SGDLS and CDR2 YYNGEE. The CDR3 sequence is CASSVATGYNEQFF. The CDR3 nucleotides are TGTGCCAGCAGCGTAGCTACAGGGTACAATGAGCAGTTCTTC.

The chain joins TRBV6-5 to TRBJ1-2, with 9 bases fitting TRBD1. The length of the CDR3 is 15 residues. With 6 bases clipped from V and 4 bases from J, the junction kept 9 bases outside the gene matches. The germline V gene encodes CDR1 MNHEY and CDR2 SVGAGI. The CDR3 DNA reads TGTGCCAGCAGCCGCTACAGGGGGCTGATCTATGGCTACACCTTC. Its protein product is CASSRYRGLIYGYTF.

This sequence joins TRBV5-1 and TRBJ2-3; TRBD2 agrees at 11 bases. The CDR3 runs 16 residues. Germline CDR1 is SGHRS and CDR2 is YFSETQ. Unmatched junction bases numbered 8, after V lost 2 bases and J lost 6 bases. The CDR3: CASSLVATSGGDTQYF. CDR3 sequence (DNA): TGCGCCAGCAGCTTAGTGGCAACTAGCGGGGGTGATACGCAGTATTTT.

The chain couples TRBV4-3 to TRBJ1-2; D is unresolved. The germline gives CDR1 LGHNA, CDR2 YSLEER. This CDR3 is built from 15 residues. Trimming pared 4 bases from V and 2 bases from J, leaving 14 bases between. This CDR3 reads CASSLEPTLNYGYTF. The DNA for the CDR3 is TGCGCCAGCAGCCTGGAGCCTACACTAAACTATGGCTACACCTTC.

This clone showed up just a few times. The chain couples TRBV6-6 to TRBJ1-1, with TRBD1 matching over 8 bases. V lost 6 bases, J lost 8 bases, and 5 bases stayed unmatched. Germline lookup yields CDR1 MNHNY and CDR2 SVGAGI (reference sequence). The CDR3 totals 12 residues. The chain's CDR3 is CASSPGDREAFF. CDR3 in DNA: TGTGCCAGCAGCCCAGGGGACAGGGAAGCTTTCTTT.

This chain joins TRBV2 and TRBJ2-3; D is perhaps TRBD2 (6 bases). CDR3 length: 14 residues. The V gene's germline CDR1 is SNHLY and CDR2 FYNNEI. The CDR3 bases are TGTGCTAGCGGCCCCCTCGGGACCGGGGGTACGCAGTATTTT. Amino acid sequence: CASGPLGTGGTQYF.

This clone appeared once. The chain links TRBV5-6 to TRBJ2-5; D may be TRBD2 (5 bases). There are 14 residues in the CDR3. Trimming cost V 0 bases and J 7 bases, with 13 bases left between them. Germline V gives CDR1 SGHDT, CDR2 YYEEEE. DNA for the CDR3: TGTGCCAGCAGCTTGGGCGGGCCCTCCAGGACCCAGTACTTC. This sequence encodes CASSLGGPSRTQYF.

This clone has a handful of counts. The CDR3 reads CASSTLRQGGNQPQHF. For the CDR3, the DNA is TGTGCCAGTAGTACCCTGAGGCAGGGTGGCAATCAGCCCCAGCATTTT. This rearrangement joins TRBV19 to TRBJ1-5, with D perhaps matching TRBD1 (5 bases). Trimming pared 4 bases from V and 2 bases from J, leaving 15 bases between. Germline V gives CDR1 LNHDA, CDR2 SQIVND (reference sequence). The length of the CDR3 is 16 residues.

The chain joins TRBV4-3 to TRBJ2-7, with a possible D match to TRBD1 (6 bases). Per the germline V gene, CDR1 is LGHNA and CDR2 is YSLEER. The V and J ends lost 1 base and 2 bases respectively, with 9 bases between them. The CDR3 runs to 14 residues. CDR3 DNA sequence: TGCGCCAGCAGCCAAGCCAGGGGAACCTACGAGCAGTACTTC. Protein: CASSQARGTYEQYF.

The chain has TRBV19 and TRBJ1-5, with unresolved D. The CDR3 extends over 17 amino acids. Deletions cut 10 bases from V and 1 base from J, with 23 bases between. Germline V CDR1 and CDR2: LNHDA, SQIVND (reference sequence). CDR3 DNA sequence: TGTGCCACGTGGGCAGGCCCCGGCTCTATAAGCAATCAGCCCCAGCATTTT. Encoded protein: CATWAGPGSISNQPQHF.

The rearrangement joins TRBV10-1 to TRBJ2-3; D perhaps matches TRBD1 (7 bases). Germline CDR1 WNHNN, CDR2 SYGVQD (reference sequence). This CDR3 region has 15 residues. Trimming stripped 0 bases from V and 4 bases from J, with 11 bases between. CDR3 nucleotides: TGCGCCAGCAGTGAGTCGGGCAGGGGGGCAGATACGCAGTATTTT. Amino acids: CASSESGRGADTQYF.

About this clone: Germline and junction disagree at one end, which may indicate a read error. V is TRBV7-6 and J is TRBJ2-4; no clear D. The CDR3 contains 14 residues. Germline CDR1 is SGHVS and CDR2 is FNYEAQ. CDR3 loop: CASSLRLPINSQYF. CDR3 nucleotide sequence: TGTGCCAGCAGCTTACGGCTACCAATAAACAGTCAGTACTTC.

The chain combines TRBV2 with TRBJ2-5, with 10 bases identical to TRBD2. Germline loops: CDR1 SNHLY, CDR2 FYNNEI. V shed 7 bases and J 2 bases; nucleotides not matched to a gene: 10. There are 16 residues in the CDR3. The CDR3 is CASKNLAGELQETQYF. CDR3 DNA sequence: TGTGCCAGCAAGAATCTAGCGGGGGAGCTGCAAGAGACCCAGTACTTC. Full variable domain (rest looked up from reference TRBV2 and TRBJ2-5): EPEVTQTPSHQVTQMGQEVILRCVPISNHLYFYWYRQILGQKVEFLVSFYNNEISEKSEIFDDQFSVERPDGSNFTLKIRSTKLEDSAMYFCASKNLAGELQETQYFGPGTRLLVL.

The chain carries TRBV23-1 and TRBJ2-7; D unresolved. TRBV23-1 is known as an ORF, though its function is uncertain. V was clipped by 5 bases and J by 0 bases, with 17 bases between them. The CDR3 has 16 amino acids. The CDR3 DNA reads TGCGCCAGCAGTTCCACGAGTATACTCAACTCCTACGAGCAGTACTTC. It codes for CASSSTSILNSYEQYF.